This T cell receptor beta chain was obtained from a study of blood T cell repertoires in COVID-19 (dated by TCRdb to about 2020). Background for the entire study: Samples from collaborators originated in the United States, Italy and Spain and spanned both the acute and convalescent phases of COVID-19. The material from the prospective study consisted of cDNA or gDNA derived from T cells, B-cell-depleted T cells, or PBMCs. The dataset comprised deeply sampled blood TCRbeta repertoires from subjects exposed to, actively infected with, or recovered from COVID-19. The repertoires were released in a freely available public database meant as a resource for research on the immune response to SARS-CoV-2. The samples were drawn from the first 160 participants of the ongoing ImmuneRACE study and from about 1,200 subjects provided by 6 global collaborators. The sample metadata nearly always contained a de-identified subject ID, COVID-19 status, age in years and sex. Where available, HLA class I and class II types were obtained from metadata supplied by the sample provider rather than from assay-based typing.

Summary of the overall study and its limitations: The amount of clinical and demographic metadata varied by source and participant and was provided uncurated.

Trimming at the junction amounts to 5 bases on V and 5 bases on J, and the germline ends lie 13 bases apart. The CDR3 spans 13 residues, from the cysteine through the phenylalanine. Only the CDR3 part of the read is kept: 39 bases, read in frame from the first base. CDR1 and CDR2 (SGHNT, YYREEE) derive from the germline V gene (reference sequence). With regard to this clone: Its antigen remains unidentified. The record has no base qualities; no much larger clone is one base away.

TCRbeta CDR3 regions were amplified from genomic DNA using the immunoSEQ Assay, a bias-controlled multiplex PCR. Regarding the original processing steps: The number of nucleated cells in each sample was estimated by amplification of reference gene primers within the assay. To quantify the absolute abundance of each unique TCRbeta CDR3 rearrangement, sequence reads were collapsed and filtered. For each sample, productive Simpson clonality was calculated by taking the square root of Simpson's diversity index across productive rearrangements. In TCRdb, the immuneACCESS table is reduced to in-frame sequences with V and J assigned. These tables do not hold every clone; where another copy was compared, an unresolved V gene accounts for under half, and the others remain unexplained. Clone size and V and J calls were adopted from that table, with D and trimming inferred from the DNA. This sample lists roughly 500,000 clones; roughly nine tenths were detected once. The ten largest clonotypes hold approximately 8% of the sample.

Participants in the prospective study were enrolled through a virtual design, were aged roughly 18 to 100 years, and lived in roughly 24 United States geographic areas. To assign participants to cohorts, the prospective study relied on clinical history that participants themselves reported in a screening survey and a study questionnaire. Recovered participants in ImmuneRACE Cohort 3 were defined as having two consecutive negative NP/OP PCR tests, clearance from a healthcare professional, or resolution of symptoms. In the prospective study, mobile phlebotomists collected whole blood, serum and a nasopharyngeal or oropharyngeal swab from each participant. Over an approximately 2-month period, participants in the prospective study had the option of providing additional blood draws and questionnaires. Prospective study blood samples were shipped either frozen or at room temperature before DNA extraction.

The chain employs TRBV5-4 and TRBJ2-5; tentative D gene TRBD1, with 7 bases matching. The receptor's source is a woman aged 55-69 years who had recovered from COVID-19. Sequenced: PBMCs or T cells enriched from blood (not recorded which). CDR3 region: CASSHAGGETQYF. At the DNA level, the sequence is TGTGCCAGCAGTCATGCAGGGGGGGAGACCCAGTACTTC.